What follows are 29 T cell receptor beta chains derived from one specimen sequenced in a study of T cells after yellow fever vaccination. MiXCR was run by TCRdb on the 5' RACE reads, yielding one entry per CDR3 protein. The repertoire holds about 370,000 distinct CDR3 sequences, with 9.5% to 13% as singletons. Sequenced material: PBMCs, taken on the day of the first yellow fever vaccination. The receptor set was obtained from a man between 18 and 29 years old who received the YFV17D yellow fever vaccine.

This clonotype occurred a few times. CDR3 bases: TGCGCCAGCAGCCACCCCGCCCGGGACAGGCATCAGCCCCAGCATTTT. Translated, it gives CASSHPARDRHQPQHF. This sequence joins TRBV4-1 and TRBJ1-5, with 8 bases identical to TRBD1. The V gene's germline CDR1 is MGHRA and CDR2 YSYEKL. This CDR3 contains 16 residues. The junction had 9 bases not matched to a gene; V was cut back by 3 bases and J by 5 bases.

The chain recombines TRBV4-1 with TRBJ2-2; tentative D call: TRBD1 (5 bases). Germline assignment: CDR1 MGHRA and CDR2 YSYEKL. With 2 bases removed from V and 4 bases from J, the gap between germline ends came to 17 bases. The CDR3 is made up of 17 amino acids. CDR3 DNA: TGCGCCAGCAGCCAACCATACGGCAGGGTCGGCACCGGGGAGCTGTTTTTT. This gives the protein CASSQPYGRVGTGELFF.

This clonotype was recorded a few times. This chain uses TRBV12-3 or TRBV12-4 with TRBJ2-3; D gene unclear. V was clipped by 2 bases and J by 4 bases, with 7 bases between them. This CDR3 spans 13 amino acids. The CDR3 nucleotides are TGTGCCAGCAGTTTAAGGTGGTCAGATACGCAGTATTTT. Residues: CASSLRWSDTQYF.

The chain is built from TRBV2 and TRBJ2-7; the D is unclear. The V and J ends lost 6 bases and 10 bases respectively, with 16 bases between them. Germline lookup yields CDR1 SNHLY and CDR2 FYNNEI. CDR3 length: 12 residues. The CDR3 sequence: CASSPIGAQQYV. In DNA, the CDR3 is TGTGCCAGCAGCCCAATCGGAGCGCAACAGTACGTC.

The rearrangement joins TRBV9 to TRBJ1-6; no definite D call. The CDR3 is 14 residues long. Germline loops: CDR1 SGDLS, CDR2 YYNGEE. V lost 6 bases and J 5 bases, leaving 12 bases between the germline ends. The CDR3, as DNA: TGTGCCAGCAACCACGGGAGCAATAATTCACCCCTCCACTTT. It specifies CASNHGSNNSPLHF.

The table lists this clonotype with a few counts. This chain uses TRBV9 with TRBJ1-6, with D tentatively TRBD1 (5 bases). V lost 0 bases and J lost 6, with 10 bases in between. CDR3 length: 15 residues. Germline CDR1 SGDLS, CDR2 YYNGEE. As DNA, the CDR3 is TGTGCCAGCAGCGTAGGCGGGGGGAGTAATTCACCCCTCCACTTT. It encodes CASSVGGGSNSPLHF.

In its sample, this clonotype was seen many times. This chain joins TRBV4-1 and TRBJ2-5, with TRBD2 as a possible D gene (5 bases). This CDR3 contains 17 residues. In germline, CDR1 is MGHRA, CDR2 YSYEKL. The V end lost 1 base, the J end lost 0 bases, and 15 bases lay between the germline ends. In nucleotides, the CDR3 is TGCGCCAGCAGCCAAGGGAGAATTACGGGGAACCAAGAGACCCAGTACTTC. It specifies CASSQGRITGNQETQYF.

This clonotype was seen a few times. The chain combines TRBV20-1 with TRBJ2-5; 9 bases are a match to TRBD2. The CDR3 consists of 15 residues. Trimming at V came to 0 bases and at J to 5 bases, leaving 7 bases not matched to a gene. Germline CDR1 reads DFQATT; CDR2 reads SNEGSKA (reference sequence). CDR3 loop: CSAREGGGARETQYF. The CDR3 DNA follows: TGCAGTGCTAGAGAGGGCGGGGGGGCCCGGGAGACCCAGTACTTC.

V gene TRBV30 combines with J gene TRBJ2-7, with a possible D match to TRBD2 (5 bases). The V end lost 1 base, the J end lost 0 bases, and 10 bases lay between the germline ends. Germline V gives CDR1 GTSNPN, CDR2 SVGIG (reference sequence). The CDR3 is 14 residues long. CDR3 in amino acids: CAWSGGGGSYEQYF. CDR3 nucleotides: TGTGCCTGGAGTGGGGGTGGAGGCTCCTACGAGCAGTACTTC.

This chain links TRBV19 with TRBJ2-1; D may be TRBD1 or TRBD2 (6 bases each). The CDR3 length is 13 residues. Trimming cost V 9 bases and J 3 bases, with 12 bases left between them. Germline CDR1 LNHDA, CDR2 SQIVND (reference sequence). As DNA, the CDR3 is TGTGCCAGCGCGGGACAACGCTACAATGAGCAGTTCTTC. It codes for CASAGQRYNEQFF.

The chain has TRBV28 and TRBJ2-5; 9 nucleotides align to TRBD1. This CDR3 spans 14 amino acids. V shed 7 bases and J 5 bases; nucleotides not matched to a gene: 8. Germline V gene sequence: CDR1 MDHEN, CDR2 SYDVKM. The CDR3 sequence is CASTRGTGYETQYF. Written as DNA, the CDR3 is TGTGCCAGCACCCGAGGGACAGGGTACGAGACCCAGTACTTC.

The chain uses TRBV4-3 and TRBJ2-3, with TRBD2 identical over 10 bases. CDR1 and CDR2 (germline): LGHNA, YSLEER. The CDR3 consists of 17 residues. V shed 4 bases and J 2 bases; nucleotides not matched to a gene: 9. In nucleotides, the CDR3 is TGCGCCAGCAGCCCACAACGAGCGGGGGGGCTCACAGATACGCAGTATTTT. This encodes CASSPQRAGGLTDTQYF.

This clonotype was observed a few times. The J gene is TRBJ1-5, the V gene TRBV5-1, with 9 bases that match TRBD1. This CDR3 has 17 residues. After removal of 4 bases from V and 9 bases from J, the junction contained 17 bases not matched to a gene. Germline CDR1 and CDR2: SGHRS and YFSETQ. DNA of the CDR3: TGCGCCAGCAGCGGTCGGTCGGACAGGGGATTGGTAGGGCCCCAGCATTTT. Translating it yields CASSGRSDRGLVGPQHF.

Many counts were recorded for this clonotype. The V gene is TRBV20-1, the J gene TRBJ1-3; D might be TRBD1 (5 bases). CDR1 and CDR2 (germline): DFQATT, SNEGSKA (reference sequence). V was pared by 6 bases and J by 3 bases, with 18 bases between. CDR3 length: 15 amino acids. CDR3 amino acids: CSARDGGAFGNTIYF. In DNA, the CDR3 is TGCAGTGCCAGGGACGGCGGGGCCTTTGGAAACACCATATATTTT.

The table lists this clonotype with a few counts. This chain joins TRBV10-3 and TRBJ1-2; D remains unclear. Germline lookup yields CDR1 ENHRY and CDR2 SYGVKD. V shed 6 bases and J shed 8 bases, with 16 bases lying between them. CDR3 length: 13 residues. This chain's CDR3 is CAIRGGVLGGYTF. Written as DNA, the CDR3 is TGTGCCATCAGGGGTGGGGTTCTTGGCGGCTACACCTTC.

The gene calls are TRBV5-1 and TRBJ2-3; 10 bases align to TRBD2. V gave up 0 bases and J gave up 2 bases; unmatched junction bases: 6. The germline CDR1 and CDR2 sequences are SGHRS and YFSETQ. CDR3 length equals 17 residues. CDR3 in amino acids: CASSLAASGGSTDTQYF. The CDR3 nucleotides read TGCGCCAGCAGCTTGGCGGCTAGCGGGGGATCCACAGATACGCAGTATTTT.

V and J are TRBV6-1 and TRBJ2-3, with D possibly matching TRBD2 (7 bases). This CDR3 contains 16 residues. Germline V CDR1 and CDR2: MNHNS, SASEGT. The V end was cut by 5 bases, the J end by 1 base, with 16 bases between. The chain's CDR3 is CASSTGGPLGTDTQYF. CDR3 DNA sequence: TGTGCCAGCAGTACGGGGGGCCCGCTCGGCACAGATACGCAGTATTTT.

This clonotype was seen more than once but under ten times. The genes are TRBV27 and TRBJ2-2, with 10 bases lining up with TRBD2. Germline V gives CDR1 MNHEY, CDR2 SMNVEV (reference sequence). The CDR3 extends over 14 amino acids. With 2 bases clipped from V and 13 bases from J, the junction kept 7 bases outside the gene matches. Here the CDR3 reads CASSLGASGGVLFF. In DNA form, the CDR3 reads TGTGCCAGCAGTTTAGGGGCTAGCGGGGGTGTGCTGTTTTTT.

The chain employs TRBV6-1 and TRBJ2-2; D call uncertain. Trimming took 3 bases from V and 4 from J, leaving 9 bases between them. Germline loops: CDR1 MNHNS, CDR2 SASEGT. The CDR3 sequence is 14 residues long. CDR3 region: CASSEFRSTGELFF. The CDR3 nucleotides read TGTGCCAGCAGTGAGTTCAGGAGCACCGGGGAGCTGTTTTTT.

The chain recombines TRBV12-3 or TRBV12-4 with TRBJ2-2; no clear D. The V end was cut by 0 bases, the J end by 11 bases, with 16 bases between. CDR3 length equals 15 residues. The CDR3 protein is CASSLASVGARELFF. CDR3 nucleotide sequence: TGTGCCAGCAGTTTAGCGTCCGTGGGTGCGCGTGAGCTGTTTTTT.

There are a few counts of this clonotype. This chain connects TRBV27 to TRBJ2-1, with TRBD2 matching 9 bases. V dropped 4 bases and J dropped 9; count of bases not matched to a gene: 10. This CDR3 has 15 amino acids. The germline gives CDR1 MNHEY, CDR2 SMNVEV (reference sequence). The CDR3 DNA is TGTGCCAGCAGTTCCCGGGCGGGGGGGCCTGGTGAGCAGTTCTTC. It is translated as CASSSRAGGPGEQFF.

V and J are TRBV12-3 or TRBV12-4 and TRBJ2-7; D is unclear. V lost 6 bases and J lost 5, with 11 bases in between. The CDR3 is 12 amino acids. CDR3 DNA: TGTGCCAGCAGCCCCTCCTGGGACGAGCAGTACTTC. Translated, it gives CASSPSWDEQYF.

This clonotype appeared a few times. The rearrangement joins TRBV20-1 to TRBJ1-1, with TRBD1 as a possible D gene (6 bases). The CDR3 extends over 13 amino acids. Germline loops: CDR1 DFQATT, CDR2 SNEGSKA (reference sequence). V was cut by 8 bases and J by 6 bases, with 19 bases left in between. The CDR3, as DNA: TGCAGTACCTCCGGGGCCCGGGGGCCTGAAGCTTTCTTT. Residues: CSTSGARGPEAFF.

This clonotype was seen a handful of times. The V gene is TRBV14, the J gene TRBJ2-5; 9 nucleotides line up with TRBD1. Germline V CDR1 and CDR2: SGHDN, FVKESK. There are 17 residues in the CDR3. J was trimmed by 9 bases and V by 1 base; bases with no gene match: 15. CDR3 bases: TGTGCCAGCAGCCAAGCCTTCTCGGGACAGGGACTTTGGGCCCAGTACTTC. Encoded protein: CASSQAFSGQGLWAQYF.

The rearrangement joins TRBV5-5 to TRBJ2-7; no clear D gene. V lost 1 base, J lost 2 bases, and 13 bases lay in between. Per the germline V gene, CDR1 is SGHKS and CDR2 is YYEKEE (reference sequence). The CDR3 contains 15 residues. This chain's CDR3 is CASSLTPTVAYEQYF. DNA for the CDR3: TGTGCCAGCAGCTTGACCCCTACAGTAGCCTACGAGCAGTACTTC.

This clonotype was seen only a few times. J is TRBJ2-3 and V is TRBV2; 9 bases fit TRBD1. There are 15 residues in the CDR3. Germline CDR1 reads SNHLY; CDR2 reads FYNNEI. Trimming took 4 bases from V and 3 from J; bases not matched to a gene: 5. The CDR3 is CASSAWDRVTDTQYF. The CDR3 region has the DNA TGTGCCAGCAGTGCATGGGACAGGGTGACAGATACGCAGTATTTT. The entire variable domain, with the rest obtained from reference TRBV2 and TRBJ2-3, is as follows: EPEVTQTPSHQVTQMGQEVILRCVPISNHLYFYWYRQILGQKVEFLVSFYNNEISEKSEIFDDQFSVERPDGSNFTLKIRSTKLEDSAMYFCASSAWDRVTDTQYFGPGTRLTVL.

The chain uses TRBV2 and TRBJ2-1; perhaps TRBD2 as D (5 bases). Germline V gene sequence: CDR1 SNHLY, CDR2 FYNNEI. Trimming removed 6 bases from V and 0 bases from J, with 12 bases in between. CDR3 length equals 15 residues. CDR3 loop: CASRRAESSYNEQFF. CDR3 DNA: TGTGCCAGCAGGCGAGCGGAGAGCTCCTACAATGAGCAGTTCTTC.

In its sample, this clonotype was seen a few times. The CDR3 protein is CSARIWSPETQYF. In DNA, the CDR3 is TGCAGTGCTAGAATATGGTCCCCAGAGACCCAGTACTTC. The rearrangement joins TRBV20-1 to TRBJ2-5; D is undetermined. V was clipped by 2 bases and J by 4 bases, with 11 bases between them. The germline gives CDR1 DFQATT, CDR2 SNEGSKA (reference sequence). The CDR3 loop spans 13 amino acids.

This chain connects TRBV11-2 to TRBJ2-2; the match to TRBD2 covers 13 bases. The CDR3 has 18 amino acids. V lost 2 bases, J lost 4 bases, and 7 bases stayed unmatched. Germline-derived CDR1 and CDR2 are SGHAT and FQNNGV. CDR3 in amino acids: CASSLTTSGGAGTGELFF. CDR3 DNA: TGTGCCAGCAGCTTAACTACTAGCGGGGGGGCGGGCACCGGGGAGCTGTTTTTT.